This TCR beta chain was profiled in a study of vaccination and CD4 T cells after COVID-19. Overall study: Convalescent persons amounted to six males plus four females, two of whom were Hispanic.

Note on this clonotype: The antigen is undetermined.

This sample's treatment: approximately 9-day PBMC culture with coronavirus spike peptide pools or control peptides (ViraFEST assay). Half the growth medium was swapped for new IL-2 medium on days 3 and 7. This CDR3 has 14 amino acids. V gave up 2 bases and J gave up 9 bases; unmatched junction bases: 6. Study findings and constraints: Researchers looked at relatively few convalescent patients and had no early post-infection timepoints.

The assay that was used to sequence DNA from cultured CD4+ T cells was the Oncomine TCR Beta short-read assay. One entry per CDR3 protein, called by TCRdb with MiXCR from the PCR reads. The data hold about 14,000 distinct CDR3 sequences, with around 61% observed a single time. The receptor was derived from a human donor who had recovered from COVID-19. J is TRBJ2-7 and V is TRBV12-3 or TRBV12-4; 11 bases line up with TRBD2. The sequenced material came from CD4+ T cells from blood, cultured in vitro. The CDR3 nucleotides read TGTGCCAGCAGTTTAATAGCGGGAGGGAGTGGGCAGTACTTC. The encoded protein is CASSLIAGGSGQYF.